The 22 T cell receptor beta chains below were found in one sample sequenced in a study of blood T cell repertoires in COVID-19. Sequenced by immunoSEQ multiplex PCR; TCRdb stores in-frame clones only, minus some. The sample lists under 50,000 clones, around 89% occurring once. Sequenced input: peripheral blood. Receptors were obtained from a man aged 45-65 years with active COVID-19.

This sequence joins TRBV29-1 and TRBJ2-2, with 15 bases fitting TRBD2. V lost 5 bases and J lost 5; bases outside the gene matches: 6. The CDR3 runs to 16 residues. In germline, CDR1 is SQVTM, CDR2 ANQGSEA. CDR3 residues: CSVRTSGGARTGELFF. CDR3 coding DNA: TGCAGCGTTAGGACTAGCGGGGGGGCCCGAACCGGGGAGCTGTTTTTT.

This clone has a handful of counts. The chain uses TRBV5-4 and TRBJ1-3; 8 positions agree with TRBD1. CDR3 length: 16 amino acids. CDR1 and CDR2 from the germline V gene are SGHNT and YYREEE (reference sequence). Unmatched junction bases numbered 6, after V lost 4 bases and J lost 0 bases. This CDR3 reads CASSAGTGFSGNTIYF. The CDR3 nucleotides are TGTGCCAGCAGCGCTGGGACAGGCTTCTCTGGAAACACCATATATTTT.

The chain employs TRBV19 and TRBJ2-3; 9 bases align to TRBD1. The CDR3 has 16 residues. CDR1 is LNHDA, CDR2 SQIVND, per germline (reference sequence). V dropped 9 bases and J dropped 0; count of bases not matched to a gene: 10. CDR3 sequence: CASGQGPYSSTDTQYF. CDR3 bases: TGTGCCAGCGGACAGGGGCCTTACTCTAGCACAGATACGCAGTATTTT. Full variable domain (rest looked up from reference TRBV19 and TRBJ2-3): DGGITQSPKYLFRKEGQNVTLSCEQNLNHDAMYWYRQDPGQGLRLIYYSQIVNDFQKGDIAEGYSVSREKKESFPLTVTSAQKNPTAFYLCASGQGPYSSTDTQYFGPGTRLTVL.

The V call is TRBV19, the J call TRBJ2-2; 9 bases fit TRBD1. After removal of 8 bases from V and 7 bases from J, the junction contained 8 bases not matched to a gene. The CDR3 has 14 amino acids. In germline, CDR1 is LNHDA, CDR2 SQIVND (reference sequence). The CDR3 DNA is TGTGCCAGTTATCCGGGACAGGGAATCGGGGAGCTGTTTTTT. Translating it yields CASYPGQGIGELFF.

V is TRBV10-3 and J is TRBJ2-2; 7 bases line up with TRBD2. There are 14 residues in the CDR3. Germline assignment: CDR1 ENHRY and CDR2 SYGVKD. Trimming took 8 bases from V and 3 from J; bases not matched to a gene: 6. This CDR3 reads CAIGSAGDTGELFF. The CDR3 coding sequence is TGTGCCATCGGATCGGCGGGGGACACCGGGGAGCTGTTTTTT.

This rearrangement joins TRBV19 to TRBJ2-3; 14 nucleotides agree with TRBD2. Trimming took 6 bases from V and 7 from J; bases not matched to a gene: 9. The CDR3 spans 16 residues. From germline, CDR1 is LNHDA and CDR2 SQIVND (reference sequence). CDR3 DNA: TGTGCCAGTAGCATCCGACTAGCGGGAGGGATGAATACGCAGTATTTT. Its translation is CASSIRLAGGMNTQYF.

This sequence joins TRBV11-3 and TRBJ2-1; 10 bases match TRBD2. V was clipped by 5 bases and J by 7 bases; unmatched bases: 11. The V gene's germline CDR1 is SGHNT and CDR2 YENEEA. The CDR3 loop spans 16 amino acids. In DNA form, the CDR3 reads TGTGCCAGCAGCCCGTTCGCAGCGGGAGGGGGGAATGAGCAGTTCTTC. The encoded protein is CASSPFAAGGGNEQFF.

The chain is built from TRBV6-4 and TRBJ1-1; 7 nucleotides line up with TRBD1. Germline lookup yields CDR1 MRHNA and CDR2 SNTAGT. V trimming: 2 bases; J trimming: 0 bases; junction bases outside the gene matches: 3. The CDR3 totals 15 residues. Written as DNA, the CDR3 is TGTGCCAGCAGTGACAGGGGGCAGATGAACACTGAAGCTTTCTTT. Its protein product is CASSDRGQMNTEAFF.

This chain links TRBV5-4 with TRBJ2-5; D not certain. V was pared by 0 bases and J by 1 base, with 4 bases between. The CDR3 loop spans 13 amino acids. The germline V gene encodes CDR1 SGHNT and CDR2 YYREEE (reference sequence). The CDR3 region is CASSLDSQETQYF. CDR3 coding DNA: TGTGCCAGCAGCTTGGACAGCCAAGAGACCCAGTACTTC.

The chain employs TRBV4-1 and TRBJ2-7, with TRBD1 matching 8 bases. Looked up from germline, CDR1 is MGHRA and CDR2 is YSYEKL. This CDR3 comprises 15 residues. The V segment lost 3 bases and the J segment 0 bases; nucleotides outside the gene matches: 4. CDR3 sequence reads: CASSQQGQASYEQYF. The DNA for the CDR3 is TGCGCCAGCAGCCAGCAGGGACAGGCCTCCTACGAGCAGTACTTC.

This sequence joins TRBV7-2 and TRBJ2-1; TRBD2 agrees at 13 bases. Germline-derived CDR1 and CDR2 are SGHTA and FQGNSA. The CDR3 is 19 residues long. Unmatched junction bases numbered 18, after V lost 5 bases and J lost 8 bases. The CDR3 nucleotides are TGTGCCAGCAGCACCGACTCCAGACTAGCGGGGGGCCTTAGGGATGAGCAGTTCTTC. It codes for CASSTDSRLAGGLRDEQFF.

This CDR3 is CSARGTGEAFF. Here the CDR3 DNA reads TGCAGTGCTAGGGGGACAGGTGAAGCTTTCTTT. The chain combines TRBV20-1 with TRBJ1-1; the match to TRBD1 covers 8 bases. After removal of 3 bases from V and 7 bases from J, the junction contained 1 base not matched to a gene. CDR1 DFQATT and CDR2 SNEGSKA come from the germline V gene (reference sequence). This CDR3 region has 11 residues.

The V and J genes are TRBV27 and TRBJ2-7; 8 bases align to TRBD2. The length of the CDR3 is 14 residues. Germline V lookup: CDR1 MNHEY, CDR2 SMNVEV (reference sequence). V gave up 6 bases and J gave up 4 bases; unmatched junction bases: 8. CDR3 residues: CASSSIAGFYEQYF. DNA of the CDR3: TGTGCCAGCAGCTCTATAGCGGGGTTTTACGAGCAGTACTTC.

The CDR3 nucleotides are TGCGCCAGCGTGGCCGGGTGGGCCGGGGAGCTGTTTTTT. This encodes CASVAGWAGELFF. The chain is built from TRBV10-2 and TRBJ2-2; unclear D gene. CDR3 length: 13 amino acids. Germline V gene sequence: CDR1 WSHSY, CDR2 SAAADI. Between the trimmed V and J ends, which lost 8 bases and 6 bases, there was a span of 13 bases.

The chain has TRBV11-3 and TRBJ1-3; D not resolved. CDR3 length: 14 amino acids. V dropped 3 bases and J dropped 0 bases, with 6 bases sitting between them. Germline CDR1 reads SGHNT; CDR2 reads YENEEA. The DNA for the CDR3 is TGTGCCAGCAGCTTGAGGTTCTCTGGAAACACCATATATTTT. This sequence encodes CASSLRFSGNTIYF.

This chain joins TRBV5-5 and TRBJ1-1; D may be TRBD1 (6 bases). The V end was cut by 4 bases, the J end by 1 base, with 14 bases between. The CDR3 runs to 15 residues. Germline V gene data show CDR1 as SGHKS and CDR2 as YYEKEE (reference sequence). CDR3 protein: CASSLQAGANTEAFF. As DNA, the CDR3 is TGTGCCAGCAGCCTGCAGGCGGGGGCGAACACTGAAGCTTTCTTT.

The V call is TRBV24-1, the J call TRBJ2-3, with 8 nucleotides matching TRBD1. Germline CDR1 KGHDR, CDR2 SFDVKD. The CDR3 is 15 amino acids. V was clipped by 5 bases and J by 6 bases; unmatched bases: 9. The CDR3 reads CATSVGQGSRDTQYF. CDR3 sequence (DNA): TGTGCCACCAGTGTCGGACAGGGTAGTCGGGATACGCAGTATTTT.

A single count supports this clone. The J gene is TRBJ2-3, the V gene TRBV7-9; the D gene is possibly TRBD2 (5 bases). The germline V and J ends were trimmed by 3 bases and 1 base, with 8 bases remaining between them. Germline V gives CDR1 SEHNR, CDR2 FQNEAQ (reference sequence). The CDR3 has 14 residues. The CDR3 protein is CASSLNGGTDTQYF. CDR3 nucleotide sequence: TGTGCCAGCAGCTTGAACGGGGGCACAGATACGCAGTATTTT.

The chain recombines TRBV3-1 (or the pseudogene TRBV3-2) with TRBJ2-2, with 8 bases aligning to TRBD2. The junction had 10 bases not matched to a gene; V was cut back by 0 bases and J by 7 bases. Per the germline V gene, CDR1 is LGHDT and CDR2 is YNNKEL (reference sequence). The CDR3 is made up of 17 amino acids. The CDR3 DNA follows: TGTGCCAGCAGCCAAGATTTAGGAGCGGGAGTGGGCGGGGAGCTGTTTTTT. Translated: CASSQDLGAGVGGELFF.

J is TRBJ2-2 and V is TRBV7-2; TRBD2 aligns across 12 bases. In germline, CDR1 is SGHTA, CDR2 FQGNSA. J gave up 12 bases and V 4 bases, and 6 bases lay outside the gene matches. The CDR3 spans 14 residues. CDR3 amino acids: CASSSLAGGPKLFF. The CDR3 DNA is TGTGCCAGCAGCTCTCTAGCGGGAGGGCCGAAGCTGTTTTTT. Full variable domain (remainder filled in from reference TRBV7-2 and TRBJ2-2): GAGVSQSPSNKVTEKGKDVELRCDPISGHTALYWYRQSLGQGLEFLIYFQGNSAPDKSGLPSDRFSAERTGGSVSTLTIQRTQQEDSAVYLCASSSLAGGPKLFFGEGSRLTVL.

This sequence joins TRBV11-2 and TRBJ2-1; 8 bases align to TRBD2. Germline V gene lookup returns CDR1 SGHAT and CDR2 FQNNGV. The CDR3 is made up of 15 amino acids. J was trimmed by 0 bases and V by 6 bases; bases with no gene match: 4. The DNA of the CDR3 is TGTGCCAGCAGTATAGCGGGGAGCTCCTACAATGAGCAGTTCTTC. Translated: CASSIAGSSYNEQFF.

This CDR3 reads CASSSRQLQETQYF. The DNA of the CDR3 is TGTGCCAGCAGTTCCCGACAGCTGCAAGAGACCCAGTACTTC. The chain employs TRBV28 and TRBJ2-5, with TRBD1 as a possible D gene (5 bases). This CDR3 contains 14 residues. CDR1 is MDHEN, CDR2 SYDVKM, per germline. The germline V and J ends were trimmed by 4 bases and 2 bases, with 11 bases remaining between them.